Below are 24 T cell receptor beta chains sequenced from a single sample in a study of blood T cell repertoires in COVID-19. The repertoire was sequenced with immunoSEQ multiplex PCR; TCRdb's copy has only in-frame clones and lacks some. Here the sample spans some 100,000 clones, about 90% being singletons. The specimen sequenced was peripheral blood. These receptors came from a human donor in a cohort sampled during active COVID-19.

The rearrangement joins TRBV18 to TRBJ1-4; no clear D gene. Per the germline V gene, CDR1 is KGHSH and CDR2 is LQKENI. The CDR3 loop spans 15 amino acids. V lost 3 bases and J lost 4, with 12 bases in between. The CDR3 nucleotides read TGTGCCAGCTCACCGGGCGGGCTTGGTAATGAAAAACTGTTTTTT. As protein: CASSPGGLGNEKLFF.

This clone was observed a single time. This sequence joins TRBV28 and TRBJ2-3; D is unresolved. Trimming pared 4 bases from V and 2 bases from J, leaving 13 bases between. The CDR3 is 15 residues long. Per the germline V gene, CDR1 is MDHEN and CDR2 is SYDVKM. DNA for the CDR3: TGTGCCAGCAGTTCCCTCTATTACTACACAGATACGCAGTATTTT. Translated: CASSSLYYYTDTQYF.

Turning to this clone: The sample carries other DNA sequences with the same CDR3. The V and J genes are TRBV5-4 and TRBJ2-1; 16 bases are shared with TRBD2. V was clipped by 3 bases and J by 9 bases; unmatched bases: 6. CDR3 size: 16 residues. The V gene's germline CDR1 is SGHNT and CDR2 YYREEE (reference sequence). The CDR3 nucleotides are TGTGCCAGCAGCTCAGGGACTAGCGGGGGGGCGGGTGAGCAGTTCTTC. This gives the protein CASSSGTSGGAGEQFF.

J is TRBJ1-2 and V is TRBV27; D is perhaps TRBD1 (6 bases). This CDR3 region has 18 residues. Germline values: CDR1 MNHEY, CDR2 SMNVEV (reference sequence). V was pared by 5 bases and J by 5 bases, with 27 bases between. For the CDR3, the DNA is TGTGCCAGCAGTAATCCTCAACAGGGCCGACTCAACTATTATGGCTACACCTTC. This codes for CASSNPQQGRLNYYGYTF.

The chain combines TRBV7-2 with TRBJ2-3; tentative D call: TRBD1 (6 bases). Trimming took off 2 bases at V and 2 bases at J, with 11 bases between the two ends. CDR1 and CDR2 (germline): SGHTA, FQGNSA. The CDR3 length is 15 residues. The CDR3 DNA sequence: TGTGCCAGCAGCTTACAGACAGGTCCCACAGATACGCAGTATTTT. It yields the protein CASSLQTGPTDTQYF.

The chain is built from TRBV4-1 and TRBJ1-4; 11 bases line up with TRBD1. The V gene's germline CDR1 is MGHRA and CDR2 YSYEKL. This CDR3 contains 16 residues. The junction had 9 bases not matched to a gene; V was cut back by 4 bases and J by 8 bases. The CDR3 sequence: CASSRGRTGGAEKLFF. In nucleotides, the CDR3 is TGCGCCAGCAGCCGAGGTCGGACAGGGGGCGCGGAAAAACTGTTTTTT.

The V call is TRBV6-5, the J call TRBJ1-5; D unresolved. Between the trimmed V and J ends, which lost 5 bases and 6 bases, there was a span of 11 bases. This CDR3 is 13 amino acids long. Germline lookup yields CDR1 MNHEY and CDR2 SVGAGI. The CDR3 loop is CASSRGEGQPQHF. CDR3 nucleotides: TGTGCCAGCAGTAGAGGAGAGGGTCAGCCCCAGCATTTT.

This chain joins TRBV3-1 (or the pseudogene TRBV3-2) and TRBJ1-5; D remains ambiguous. This CDR3 contains 17 residues. CDR1 is LGHDT and CDR2 is YNNKEL in the germline V gene (reference sequence). Trimming left V 0 bases short and J 4 bases short, with 16 bases between. CDR3 coding DNA: TGTGCCAGCAGCCAAGATTACCCACCCACTGAAAATCAGCCCCAGCATTTT. Protein product: CASSQDYPPTENQPQHF.

The V and J genes are TRBV6-6 and TRBJ1-5; TRBD1 is a possible D gene (5 bases). Trimming took 4 bases from V and 4 from J, leaving 11 bases between them. The CDR3 is 14 amino acids. The V gene's germline CDR1 is MNHNY and CDR2 SVGAGI (reference sequence). The CDR3 loop reads CASSWGVGNQPQHF. CDR3 nucleotide sequence: TGTGCCAGCAGTTGGGGGGTCGGGAATCAGCCCCAGCATTTT.

This clone came up once. In DNA, the CDR3 is TGTGCCAGCAGTGAGGTGTATAGCAGTTCACCCCTCCACTTT. It specifies CASSEVYSSSPLHF. The V call is TRBV6-1, the J call TRBJ1-6; D is unresolved. This CDR3 comprises 14 residues. V dropped 3 bases and J dropped 9 bases, with 12 bases sitting between them. Germline assignment: CDR1 MNHNS and CDR2 SASEGT.

The chain couples TRBV3-1 (or the pseudogene TRBV3-2) to TRBJ2-4; TRBD2 matches 13 bases. The V gene end was trimmed by 4 bases and the J gene end by 3 bases; junction bases not matched to a gene: 6. The V gene's germline CDR1 is LGHDT and CDR2 YNNKEL (reference sequence). The length of the CDR3 is 17 residues. This CDR3 reads CASSPTSGRSVKNIQYF. The CDR3, as DNA: TGTGCCAGCAGCCCGACTAGCGGGAGGTCGGTCAAAAACATTCAGTACTTC.

This clone came up once. The chain uses TRBV2 and TRBJ1-5; D remains unclear. V lost 7 bases, J lost 0 bases, and 7 bases lay in between. CDR3 length: 13 amino acids. Germline V gives CDR1 SNHLY, CDR2 FYNNEI. This CDR3 is CASTRDSNQPQHF. The CDR3 DNA sequence: TGTGCCAGCACCCGGGATAGCAATCAGCCCCAGCATTTT. Filled out from reference TRBV2 and TRBJ1-5, the complete variable domain reads EPEVTQTPSHQVTQMGQEVILRCVPISNHLYFYWYRQILGQKVEFLVSFYNNEISEKSEIFDDQFSVERPDGSNFTLKIRSTKLEDSAMYFCASTRDSNQPQHFGDGTRLSIL.

The chain has TRBV6-6 and TRBJ2-1; no definite D call. Deletions cut 1 base from V and 0 bases from J, with 4 bases between. CDR1 is MNHNY, CDR2 SVGAGI, per germline (reference sequence). This CDR3 has 14 amino acids. The DNA of the CDR3 is TGTGCCAGCAGTTACTTGAGCTCCTACAATGAGCAGTTCTTC. It codes for CASSYLSSYNEQFF.

The chain couples TRBV6-5 to TRBJ1-2; TRBD1 matches 9 bases. CDR1 is MNHEY, CDR2 SVGAGI, per germline. Trimming cost V 2 bases and J 3 bases; bases outside gene matches: 7. This CDR3 comprises 16 residues. This chain's CDR3 is CASSYGEWDRDYGYTF. In nucleotides, the CDR3 is TGTGCCAGCAGTTACGGTGAATGGGACAGGGACTATGGCTACACCTTC.

This clone was recorded once. The V call is TRBV11-3, the J call TRBJ1-1; the D is unclear. V lost 5 bases and J lost 1, with 8 bases in between. The CDR3 is made up of 13 amino acids. Germline assignment: CDR1 SGHNT and CDR2 YENEEA. CDR3 in DNA: TGTGCCAGCAGCCTAAGCGGGAACACTGAAGCTTTCTTT. It translates to CASSLSGNTEAFF.

The gene calls are TRBV6-2 or TRBV6-3 and TRBJ1-2, with no clear D. CDR1 is MNHEY, CDR2 SVGEGT, per germline. Deletions cut 2 bases from V and 2 bases from J, with 12 bases between. CDR3 length: 15 residues. This CDR3 reads CASSYLSSGNYGYTF. The DNA for the CDR3 is TGTGCCAGCAGTTACCTTTCCAGCGGGAACTATGGCTACACCTTC.

V gene TRBV5-1 combines with J gene TRBJ2-5; 9 nucleotides line up with TRBD1. This CDR3 has 16 residues. Trimming took 0 bases from V and 7 from J; bases not matched to a gene: 10. In germline, CDR1 is SGHRS, CDR2 YFSETQ. The CDR3 region has the DNA TGCGCCAGCAGCTTGGCAGGGACAGGGCTTTGGGTGACCCAGTACTTC. It codes for CASSLAGTGLWVTQYF. Full variable domain (outside the CDR3, taken from reference TRBV5-1 and TRBJ2-5): KAGVTQTPRYLIKTRGQQVTLSCSPISGHRSVSWYQQTPGQGLQFLFEYFSETQRNKGNFPGRFSGRQFSNSRSEMNVSTLELGDSALYLCASSLAGTGLWVTQYFGPGTRLLVL.

The CDR3 DNA follows: TGTGCCAGCCAAGGGACAGGGGGCATCGGAAACTACGAGCAGTACTTC. Translating gives CASQGTGGIGNYEQYF. The V and J genes are TRBV2 and TRBJ2-7; 12 bases map to TRBD1. The CDR3 has 16 residues. Germline V CDR1 and CDR2: SNHLY, FYNNEI. V lost 8 bases and J lost 3; bases outside the gene matches: 11.

A single count supports this clone. The gene calls are TRBV19 and TRBJ2-1; possible D gene TRBD1, 7 bases. Trimming pared 3 bases from V and 8 bases from J, leaving 23 bases between. This CDR3 region has 17 residues. Germline V gene sequence: CDR1 LNHDA, CDR2 SQIVND (reference sequence). In nucleotides, the CDR3 is TGTGCCAGTAGTATTGGAGGGGGCTCCCCCTTCTTGTATGAGCAGTTCTTC. It is translated as CASSIGGGSPFLYEQFF. Together with reference TRBV19 and TRBJ2-1, the CDR3 gives the full variable domain: DGGITQSPKYLFRKEGQNVTLSCEQNLNHDAMYWYRQDPGQGLRLIYYSQIVNDFQKGDIAEGYSVSREKKESFPLTVTSAQKNPTAFYLCASSIGGGSPFLYEQFFGPGTRLTVL.

The chain couples TRBV18 to TRBJ2-2; D remains ambiguous. The germline V and J ends were trimmed by 2 bases and 0 bases, with 10 bases remaining between them. Germline CDR1 and CDR2: KGHSH and LQKENI. This CDR3 is 16 amino acids long. CDR3 in amino acids: CASSPVTSANTGELFF. In DNA, the CDR3 is TGTGCCAGCTCACCAGTGACAAGTGCGAACACCGGGGAGCTGTTTTTT.

This clone was recorded a few times. The rearrangement uses TRBV7-2 and TRBJ1-1, with TRBD1 matching over 7 bases. The CDR3 totals 14 residues. J was trimmed by 1 base and V by 4 bases; bases with no gene match: 3. CDR1 is SGHTA and CDR2 is FQGNSA in the germline V gene. The CDR3 region has the DNA TGTGCCAGCAGCTCGACAGGGAGGAACACTGAAGCTTTCTTT. This sequence encodes CASSSTGRNTEAFF.

The rearrangement links TRBV19 to TRBJ2-2; 10 nucleotides match TRBD2. The V gene end was trimmed by 11 bases and the J gene end by 5 bases; junction bases not matched to a gene: 17. The length of the CDR3 is 17 residues. Germline assignment: CDR1 LNHDA and CDR2 SQIVND (reference sequence). CDR3 sequence (DNA): TGTGCCCTCCACTACCAAGGGACTAGCGTAAATACCGGGGAGCTGTTTTTT. This sequence encodes CALHYQGTSVNTGELFF. Full variable domain (remainder filled in from reference TRBV19 and TRBJ2-2): DGGITQSPKYLFRKEGQNVTLSCEQNLNHDAMYWYRQDPGQGLRLIYYSQIVNDFQKGDIAEGYSVSREKKESFPLTVTSAQKNPTAFYLCALHYQGTSVNTGELFFGEGSRLTVL.

The chain uses TRBV6-6 and TRBJ1-4; the D gene is possibly TRBD1 (6 bases). The CDR3 is 14 amino acids. Germline CDR1 reads MNHNY; CDR2 reads SVGAGI (reference sequence). The ends were cut back, 10 bases at V and 8 bases at J, with 20 bases in the middle. CDR3 amino acids: CAIKGGGRGEKLFF. The CDR3 DNA reads TGTGCCATTAAGGGCGGGGGGCGCGGAGAAAAACTGTTTTTT.

V usage is TRBV5-1 and J usage is TRBJ1-6; 8 bases align to TRBD1. Germline loops: CDR1 SGHRS, CDR2 YFSETQ. Trimming at V came to 0 bases and at J to 5 bases, leaving 4 bases not matched to a gene. This CDR3 is 16 amino acids long. CDR3 in amino acids: CASSLGNRGNNSPLHF. The CDR3 nucleotides read TGCGCCAGCAGCTTGGGTAACAGGGGGAATAATTCACCCCTCCACTTT.